The 21 T cell receptor beta chains below come from one sample, sequenced in a study of blood T cell repertoires in COVID-19. Clones were sequenced by immunoSEQ multiplex PCR, and TCRdb holds only the in-frame ones, with some missing. The sample records around 310,000 clones, roughly 91% being singletons. Sequencing was performed on PBMCs or T cells enriched from blood (not recorded which). The receptors stem from a woman aged 25 to 39 who had recovered from COVID-19.

This chain links TRBV3-1 (or the pseudogene TRBV3-2) with TRBJ2-5, with TRBD2 matching over 11 bases. Germline loops: CDR1 LGHDT, CDR2 YNNKEL (reference sequence). The CDR3 totals 14 residues. The trim removed 4 bases at V and 5 bases at J, leaving 3 bases unmatched. For the CDR3, the DNA is TGTGCCAGCAGCCTAGCGGGAGGGCGTGAGACCCAGTACTTC. It translates to CASSLAGGRETQYF.

CDR3 DNA sequence: TGCGCCAGCAGCCAACCCCCACAGGGGTTACCGCAGTATTTT. It encodes CASSQPPQGLPQYF. The chain joins TRBV4-1 to TRBJ2-3; TRBD1 matches 7 bases. This CDR3 region has 14 residues. Per the germline V gene, CDR1 is MGHRA and CDR2 is YSYEKL. V shed 2 bases and J 10 bases; nucleotides not matched to a gene: 9.

This clone has only one observation. This CDR3 reads CASSPNPRHTDEQYF. The CDR3 region has the DNA TGTGCCAGCAGCCCTAACCCAAGACACACGGACGAGCAGTACTTC. The chain carries TRBV11-2 and TRBJ2-7; no firm D call. CDR1 SGHAT and CDR2 FQNNGV come from the germline V gene. The V end was cut by 5 bases, the J end by 5 bases, with 19 bases between. The CDR3 runs to 15 residues.

The chain uses TRBV6-5 and TRBJ1-1; D uncertain. The CDR3 runs to 12 residues. The V gene lost 8 bases and the J gene lost 3 bases, with 10 bases spanning the gap. Germline-derived CDR1 and CDR2 are MNHEY and SVGAGI. The CDR3 region has the DNA TGTGCCAGCCGATCGGGGTACACTGAAGCTTTCTTT. Its translation is CASRSGYTEAFF.

The V gene is TRBV25-1, the J gene TRBJ2-3; possibly TRBD2 for D (6 bases). This CDR3 is 14 amino acids long. CDR1 and CDR2 (germline): MGHDK, SYGVNS. V was shortened by 4 bases and J by 3 bases, with 11 bases between the two germline ends. The CDR3 bases are TGTGCCAGCAGTGGACCGGGAGAGACAGATACGCAGTATTTT. The encoded protein is CASSGPGETDTQYF.

The V and J genes are TRBV18 and TRBJ2-7; TRBD1 is a possible D gene (6 bases). V lost 2 bases to trimming and J lost 5 bases, with 10 bases between them. Germline CDR1 KGHSH, CDR2 LQKENI. The CDR3 contains 13 residues. CDR3 residues: CASSPGGRDEQYF. The CDR3 DNA reads as TGTGCCAGCTCACCAGGGGGCCGGGACGAGCAGTACTTC. Full variable domain (missing parts from reference TRBV18 and TRBJ2-7): NAGVMQNPRHLVRRRGQEARLRCSPMKGHSHVYWYRQLPEEGLKFMVYLQKENIIDESGMPKERFSAEFPKEGPSILRIQQVVRGDSAAYFCASSPGGRDEQYFGPGTRLTVT.

The sample holds one count of this clone. The chain couples TRBV4-1 to TRBJ2-7; the D gene is possibly TRBD1 (6 bases). Trimming stripped 3 bases from V and 5 bases from J, with 14 bases between. The germline V gene encodes CDR1 MGHRA and CDR2 YSYEKL. This CDR3 comprises 14 residues. The CDR3 sequence: CASSQASRGDEQYF. CDR3 coding DNA: TGCGCCAGCAGCCAGGCTTCCAGGGGAGACGAGCAGTACTTC.

This sequence joins TRBV29-1 and TRBJ1-1; TRBD1 might be the D (6 bases). The CDR3 spans 15 residues. Germline loops: CDR1 SQVTM, CDR2 ANQGSEA. V lost 7 bases, J lost 5 bases, and 23 bases lay in between. CDR3 in amino acids: CSARGGVGGQTEAFF. The CDR3 region has the DNA TGCAGCGCCCGGGGGGGCGTTGGGGGGCAAACTGAAGCTTTCTTT.

V gene TRBV12-3 or TRBV12-4 combines with J gene TRBJ1-5; unclear D gene. V lost 5 bases to trimming and J lost 7 bases, with 6 bases between them. The CDR3 has 11 residues. The CDR3 spells CASSMGQPQHF. The CDR3 DNA reads TGTGCCAGCAGTATGGGCCAGCCCCAGCATTTT.

The chain employs TRBV7-9 and TRBJ2-1; 7 bases agree with TRBD2. CDR1 is SEHNR and CDR2 is FQNEAQ in the germline V gene (reference sequence). CDR3 length equals 17 residues. With 0 bases clipped from V and 5 bases from J, the junction kept 10 bases outside the gene matches. The CDR3 protein is CASSLARLAGRDNEQFF. The CDR3, as DNA: TGTGCCAGCAGCTTAGCCCGACTCGCGGGGAGGGACAATGAGCAGTTCTTC.

The chain couples TRBV6-5 to TRBJ2-7; TRBD1 matches at 9 bases. CDR3 length equals 16 residues. Per the germline V gene, CDR1 is MNHEY and CDR2 is SVGAGI. J lost 1 base, V lost 2 bases, and 6 bases had no gene match. CDR3 amino acids: CASSYLPGQGSYEQYF. The CDR3 nucleotides read TGTGCCAGCAGTTACCTTCCAGGACAGGGGTCCTACGAGCAGTACTTC.

The V gene is TRBV27, the J gene TRBJ2-1; 11 nucleotides align to TRBD2. This CDR3 comprises 17 residues. Trimming at V came to 2 bases and at J to 3 bases, leaving 6 bases not matched to a gene. Germline loops: CDR1 MNHEY, CDR2 SMNVEV (reference sequence). The CDR3: CASSLLAGGEFYNEQFF. The DNA for the CDR3 is TGTGCCAGCAGTTTACTAGCGGGAGGAGAGTTCTACAATGAGCAGTTCTTC.

This chain joins TRBV5-1 and TRBJ2-2; 9 bases line up with TRBD1. Germline CDR1 and CDR2: SGHRS and YFSETQ. Trimming at V came to 4 bases and at J to 6 bases, leaving 16 bases not matched to a gene. The CDR3 has 18 residues. This chain's CDR3 is CASSLTRDRVRDAGELFF. The CDR3 DNA sequence: TGCGCCAGCAGCCTAACCCGGGACAGGGTTCGGGACGCCGGGGAGCTGTTTTTT.

The chain joins TRBV7-2 to TRBJ1-2; 8 nucleotides match TRBD1. CDR3 size: 15 residues. Unmatched junction bases numbered 5, after V lost 5 bases and J lost 0 bases. Germline lookup yields CDR1 SGHTA and CDR2 FQGNSA. In DNA, the CDR3 is TGTGCCAGCAGCACCCGGGACAGGACTAACTATGGCTACACCTTC. Protein: CASSTRDRTNYGYTF.

The chain uses TRBV11-2 and TRBJ1-5, with 7 bases matching TRBD1. The CDR3 length is 15 residues. The germline V gene has CDR1 SGHAT and CDR2 FQNNGV. V lost 3 bases to trimming and J lost 6 bases; unmatched junction nucleotides: 8. The CDR3 region has the DNA TGTGCCAGCAGCTTGACAGGGCAACCTATTCAGCCCCAGCATTTT. This translates into CASSLTGQPIQPQHF. The full variable domain, completed using reference TRBV11-2 and TRBJ1-5, is EAGVAQSPRYKIIEKRQSVAFWCNPISGHATLYWYQQILGQGPKLLIQFQNNGVVDDSQLPKDRFSAERLKGVDSTLKIQPAKLEDSAVYLCASSLTGQPIQPQHFGDGTRLSIL.

The V gene is TRBV28, the J gene TRBJ2-5; 9 nucleotides match TRBD1. CDR3 length: 15 amino acids. The germline CDR1 and CDR2 sequences are MDHEN and SYDVKM. V shed 6 bases and J 1 base; nucleotides not matched to a gene: 6. CDR3 coding DNA: TGTGCCAGCAGCGGGGGACAGGGTCCCCAAGAGACCCAGTACTTC. This encodes CASSGGQGPQETQYF. Using reference TRBV28 and TRBJ2-5 for the parts outside the CDR3, the full variable domain is DVKVTQSSRYLVKRTGEKVFLECVQDMDHENMFWYRQDPGLGLRLIYFSYDVKMKEKGDIPEGYSVSREKKERFSLILESASTNQTSMYLCASSGGQGPQETQYFGPGTRLLVL.

The CDR3 DNA reads TGTGCCAGCAGCTTTGACAGGGAAGCTAACTATGGCTACACCTTC. Protein product: CASSFDREANYGYTF. The rearrangement links TRBV7-9 to TRBJ1-2; 7 bases are shared with TRBD1. Germline loops: CDR1 SEHNR, CDR2 FQNEAQ (reference sequence). Trimming cost V 3 bases and J 0 bases; bases outside gene matches: 4. This CDR3 has 15 residues.

Only one count was recorded for this clone. The V gene is TRBV5-1, the J gene TRBJ1-2, with 11 nucleotides matching TRBD1. The trim removed 3 bases at V and 6 bases at J, leaving 10 bases unmatched. Germline values: CDR1 SGHRS, CDR2 YFSETQ. The CDR3 consists of 16 residues. As DNA, the CDR3 is TGCGCCAGCAGCTCAGGACAGGGGGCGACCTCTGATGGCTACACCTTC. Translating it yields CASSSGQGATSDGYTF.

The V gene is TRBV18, the J gene TRBJ1-1; 7 bases are shared with TRBD1. In germline, CDR1 is KGHSH, CDR2 LQKENI. This CDR3 comprises 16 residues. J was trimmed by 1 base and V by 2 bases; bases with no gene match: 7. The CDR3 loop is CASSPSHGTANTEAFF. In DNA, the CDR3 is TGTGCCAGCTCACCATCGCATGGGACAGCGAACACTGAAGCTTTCTTT. The full variable domain, completed using reference TRBV18 and TRBJ1-1, is NAGVMQNPRHLVRRRGQEARLRCSPMKGHSHVYWYRQLPEEGLKFMVYLQKENIIDESGMPKERFSAEFPKEGPSILRIQQVVRGDSAAYFCASSPSHGTANTEAFFGQGTRLTVV.

J is TRBJ2-7 and V is TRBV29-1; 7 bases align to TRBD2. Germline V gene sequence: CDR1 SQVTM, CDR2 ANQGSEA. The CDR3 totals 11 residues. J was trimmed by 4 bases and V by 7 bases; bases with no gene match: 4. CDR3 residues: CSAGREYEQYF. The CDR3 region has the DNA TGCAGCGCAGGGCGGGAGTACGAGCAGTACTTC.

The chain couples TRBV5-1 to TRBJ1-2, with a possible D match to TRBD1 (6 bases). Deletions cut 0 bases from V and 6 bases from J, with 9 bases between. The CDR3 totals 13 residues. CDR1 and CDR2 from the germline V gene are SGHRS and YFSETQ. The CDR3 sequence: CASSLAGGDGYTF. CDR3 sequence (DNA): TGCGCCAGCAGCTTGGCGGGGGGCGATGGCTACACCTTC.